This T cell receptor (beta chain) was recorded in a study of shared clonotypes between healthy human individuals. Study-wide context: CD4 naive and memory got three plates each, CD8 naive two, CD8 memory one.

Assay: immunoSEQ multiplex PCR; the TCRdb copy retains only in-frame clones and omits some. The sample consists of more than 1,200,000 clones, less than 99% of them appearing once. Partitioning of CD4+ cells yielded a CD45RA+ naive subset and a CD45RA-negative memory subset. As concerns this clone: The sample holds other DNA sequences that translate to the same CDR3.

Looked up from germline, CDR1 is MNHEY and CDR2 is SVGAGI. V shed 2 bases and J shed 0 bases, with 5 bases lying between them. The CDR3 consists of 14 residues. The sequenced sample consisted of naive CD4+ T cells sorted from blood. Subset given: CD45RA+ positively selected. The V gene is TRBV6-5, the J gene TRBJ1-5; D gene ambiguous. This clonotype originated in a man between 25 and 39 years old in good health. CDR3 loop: CASSYRASNQPQHF. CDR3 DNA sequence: TGTGCCAGCAGTTACAGGGCTAGCAATCAGCCCCAGCATTTT.